The 11 T cell receptor beta chains below were found in one sample sequenced in a study of post-analysis software for immune sequencing data. Study-wide points: Relative to controls, patients had a handful of TRBV segments at higher frequency, with TRBV5-6, TRBV5-1 and TRBV20-1 among these.

Their antigen targets remain unknown. Researchers reported that TCR beta cDNA libraries carried unique molecular identifiers. TCRdb re-called the PCR reads through MiXCR, storing one row per CDR3 protein. The repertoire consists of hundreds of thousands of distinct CDR3 sequences, with 44% occurring once and the leading ten covering roughly 1.7%. The sequenced sample consisted of blood. The source is a girl under 18 with multiple sclerosis.

This clonotype occurred a few times. The J gene is TRBJ1-5, the V gene TRBV28; TRBD1 agrees at 7 bases. There are 16 residues in the CDR3. Germline lookup yields CDR1 MDHEN and CDR2 SYDVKM. Trimming removed 6 bases from V and 1 base from J; junction bases left unmatched: 9. This CDR3 reads CASRSQGGPSNQPQHF. CDR3 bases: TGTGCCAGCAGGTCCCAAGGGGGCCCGAGCAATCAGCCCCAGCATTTT. Complete variable domain (other parts from reference TRBV28 and TRBJ1-5): DVKVTQSSRYLVKRTGEKVFLECVQDMDHENMFWYRQDPGLGLRLIYFSYDVKMKEKGDIPEGYSVSREKKERFSLILESASTNQTSMYLCASRSQGGPSNQPQHFGDGTRLSIL.

Turning to this clonotype: The conserved final phenylalanine or tryptophan is absent from the CDR3, which likely points to a read error. The chain combines TRBV5-1 with TRBJ2-5; 7 nucleotides align to TRBD2. J lost 5 bases, V lost 0 bases, and 10 bases had no gene match. The CDR3 sequence is 16 residues long. Germline values: CDR1 SGHRS, CDR2 YFSETQ. The CDR3 DNA is TGCGCCAGCAGCTTGGGACCCACTAGCGTTGGGGAGACCCAGTACGTC. Translation: CASSLGPTSVGETQYV.

In this sample, this clonotype turned up once. V is TRBV4-2 and J is TRBJ2-5; tentatively, D is TRBD1 (5 bases). Germline V CDR1 and CDR2: LGHNA, YNFKEQ. This CDR3 is built from 13 residues. Trimming removed 3 bases from V and 5 bases from J, with 10 bases in between. The CDR3, as DNA: TGTGCCAGCAGCCACCCAGGGATGGAGACCCAGTACTTC. It codes for CASSHPGMETQYF.

The chain recombines TRBV28 with TRBJ2-4, with TRBD1 as a possible D gene (8 bases). The J call may be in error: the DNA end matches TRBJ2-5 better. The CDR3 consists of 13 residues. The V gene's germline CDR1 is MDHEN and CDR2 SYDVKM. CDR3 loop: CASNLQGGETQYF. In DNA, the CDR3 is TGTGCCAGCAACCTACAGGGGGGGGAGACCCAGTACTTC.

This clonotype was picked up a small number of times. The rearrangement links TRBV7-9 to TRBJ2-1; the match to TRBD1 covers 7 bases. Unmatched junction bases numbered 6, after V lost 5 bases and J lost 8 bases. CDR1 and CDR2 (germline): SEHNR, FQNEAQ (reference sequence). The CDR3 sequence is 13 residues long. Here the CDR3 reads CASSIDRVDEQFF. In DNA form, the CDR3 reads TGTGCCAGCAGCATCGACAGGGTAGATGAGCAGTTCTTC.

The gene calls are TRBV20-1 and TRBJ2-7; D gene uncertain. Germline CDR1 and CDR2: DFQATT and SNEGSKA (reference sequence). Trimming took off 6 bases at V and 6 bases at J, with 18 bases between the two ends. The CDR3 extends over 13 amino acids. The DNA of the CDR3 is TGCAGTGCCCGACACCTGCGGCCGGGCGAGCAGTACTTC. Translated: CSARHLRPGEQYF.

There are a few counts of this clonotype. The chain couples TRBV25-1 to TRBJ1-1, with D unresolved. Per germline, CDR1 MGHDK and CDR2 SYGVNS. V dropped 5 bases and J dropped 9 bases, with 16 bases sitting between them. This CDR3 has 13 amino acids. The chain's CDR3 is CASSSGPWDKAFF. Written as DNA, the CDR3 is TGTGCCAGCAGTAGTGGCCCATGGGATAAAGCTTTCTTT.

This clonotype appeared once. V and J are TRBV4-1 and TRBJ2-5, with 7 bases lining up with TRBD2. The J call may be in error: the DNA end matches TRBJ2-7 better. CDR1 is MGHRA and CDR2 is YSYEKL in the germline V gene. The CDR3 length is 15 residues. CDR3 nucleotide sequence: TGCGCCAGCAGCCAAGATTGGGTCGGCGGGAGCGAGCAGTACTTC. It translates to CASSQDWVGGSEQYF.

This clonotype came up a few times. The chain couples TRBV12-3 or TRBV12-4 to TRBJ2-1; maybe TRBD2 (6 bases). The germline V and J ends were trimmed by 3 bases and 5 bases, with 14 bases remaining between them. The CDR3 has 15 residues. CDR3 sequence reads: CASSFRAGFDNEQFF. The CDR3 DNA reads as TGTGCCAGCAGTTTCAGAGCGGGTTTCGACAATGAGCAGTTCTTC.

Turning to this clonotype: One junction end does not reproduce the germline sequence, and a read error may be involved. The chain links TRBV12-3 or TRBV12-4 to TRBJ2-7; weak D call: TRBD2 (7 bases). This CDR3 is built from 16 residues. The DNA for the CDR3 is TGTGCCAACAGTTTGGGGTTCGGGGGGCACTCCTACGAGCAGTACTTC. It encodes CANSLGFGGHSYEQYF.

This clonotype was found a few times. The rearrangement links TRBV7-9 to TRBJ2-7; D not certain. The CDR3 contains 14 residues. The germline gives CDR1 SEHNR, CDR2 FQNEAQ (reference sequence). Trimming took 2 bases from V and 2 from J, leaving 10 bases between them. The CDR3 region is CASSLRAEAYEQYF. In DNA, the CDR3 is TGTGCCAGCAGCTTAAGGGCCGAAGCCTACGAGCAGTACTTC.